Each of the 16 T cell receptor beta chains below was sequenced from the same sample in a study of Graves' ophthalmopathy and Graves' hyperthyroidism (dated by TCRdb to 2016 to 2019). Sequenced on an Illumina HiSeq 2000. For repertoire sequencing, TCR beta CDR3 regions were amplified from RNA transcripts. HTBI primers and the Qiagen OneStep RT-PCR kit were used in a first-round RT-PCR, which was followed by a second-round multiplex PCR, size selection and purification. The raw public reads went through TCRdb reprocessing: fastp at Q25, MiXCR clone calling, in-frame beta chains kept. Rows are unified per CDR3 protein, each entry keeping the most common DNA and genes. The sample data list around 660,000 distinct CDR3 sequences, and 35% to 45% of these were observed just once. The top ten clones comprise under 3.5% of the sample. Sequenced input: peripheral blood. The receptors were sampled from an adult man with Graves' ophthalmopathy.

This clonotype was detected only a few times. This chain's CDR3 is CALAGTGVYEQYF. The CDR3 DNA follows: TGTGCCTTGGCGGGGACAGGGGTCTACGAGCAGTACTTC. The chain uses TRBV9 and TRBJ2-7, with 10 positions matching TRBD1. The germline V gene encodes CDR1 SGDLS and CDR2 YYNGEE. J lost 3 bases, V lost 10 bases, and 7 bases had no gene match. This CDR3 has 13 amino acids.

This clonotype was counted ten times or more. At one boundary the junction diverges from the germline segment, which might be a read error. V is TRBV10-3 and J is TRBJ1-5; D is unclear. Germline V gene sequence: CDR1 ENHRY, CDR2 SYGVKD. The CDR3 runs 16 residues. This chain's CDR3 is CASSYDEKGARQPQHF. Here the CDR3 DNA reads TGTGCCAGCAGTTACGACGAGAAGGGCGCCCGTCAGCCCCAGCATTTT.

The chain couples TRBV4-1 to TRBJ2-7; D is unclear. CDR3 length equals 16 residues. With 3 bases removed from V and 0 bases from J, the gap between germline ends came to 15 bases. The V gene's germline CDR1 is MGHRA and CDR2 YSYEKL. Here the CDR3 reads CASSQPRTWSSYEQYF. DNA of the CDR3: TGCGCCAGCAGCCAGCCCAGGACCTGGAGCTCCTACGAGCAGTACTTC.

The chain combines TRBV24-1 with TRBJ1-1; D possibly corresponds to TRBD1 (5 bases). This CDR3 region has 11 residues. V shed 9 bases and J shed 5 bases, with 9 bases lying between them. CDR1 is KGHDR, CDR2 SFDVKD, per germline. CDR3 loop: CATPGRTEAFF. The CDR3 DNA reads TGTGCCACCCCAGGGAGAACTGAAGCTTTCTTT.

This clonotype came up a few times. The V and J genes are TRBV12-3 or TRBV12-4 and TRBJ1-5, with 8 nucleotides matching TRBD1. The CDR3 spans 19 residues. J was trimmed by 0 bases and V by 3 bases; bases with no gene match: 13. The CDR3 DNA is TGTGCCAGCAGTTTTAGGGCAGGGGGCACCTCTTATAGCAATCAGCCCCAGCATTTT. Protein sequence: CASSFRAGGTSYSNQPQHF.

The CDR3 loop is CSASKGTGETQYF. The CDR3, as DNA: TGCAGTGCTAGTAAGGGGACAGGGGAGACCCAGTACTTC. The chain uses TRBV20-1 and TRBJ2-5; 9 bases match TRBD1. This CDR3 region has 13 residues. The J segment lost 5 bases and the V segment lost 3 bases, leaving 4 bases of the junction unmatched. Germline V lookup: CDR1 DFQATT, CDR2 SNEGSKA (reference sequence).

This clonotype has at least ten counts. CDR3 DNA sequence: TGTGCCAGCAGCACCAACAGCCGGGAGAGGGCCTTCTCTGGGGCCAACGTCCTGACTTTC. Its protein product is CASSTNSRERAFSGANVLTF. V usage is TRBV7-9 and J usage is TRBJ2-6, with D possibly TRBD2 on 6 matching bases. Trimming cost V 5 bases and J 0 bases, with 23 bases left between them. This CDR3 contains 20 residues. In germline, CDR1 is SEHNR, CDR2 FQNEAQ (reference sequence).

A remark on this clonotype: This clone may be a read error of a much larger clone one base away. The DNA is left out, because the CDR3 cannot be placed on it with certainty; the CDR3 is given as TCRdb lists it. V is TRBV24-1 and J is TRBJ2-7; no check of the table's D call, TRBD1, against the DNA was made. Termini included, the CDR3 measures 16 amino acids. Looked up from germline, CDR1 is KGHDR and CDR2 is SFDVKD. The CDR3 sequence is CATSDFGQGIFYEQCF.

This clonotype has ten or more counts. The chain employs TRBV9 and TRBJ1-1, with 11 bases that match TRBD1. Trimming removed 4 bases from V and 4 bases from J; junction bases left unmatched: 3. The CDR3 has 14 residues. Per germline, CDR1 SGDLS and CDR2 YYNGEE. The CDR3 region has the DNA TGTGCCAGCAGCCGGGACAGGGGGATCACTGAAGCTTTCTTT. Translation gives CASSRDRGITEAFF. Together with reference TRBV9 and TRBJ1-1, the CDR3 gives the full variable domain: DSGVTQTPKHLITATGQRVTLRCSPRSGDLSVYWYQQSLDQGLQFLIQYYNGEERAKGNILERFSAQQFPDLHSELNLSSLELGDSALYFCASSRDRGITEAFFGQGTRLTVV.

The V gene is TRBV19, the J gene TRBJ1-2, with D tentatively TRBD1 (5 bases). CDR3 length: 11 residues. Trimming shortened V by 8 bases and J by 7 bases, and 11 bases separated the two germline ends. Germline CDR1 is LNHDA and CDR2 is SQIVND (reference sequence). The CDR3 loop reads CASGRDFGYTF. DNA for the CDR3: TGTGCCAGTGGGAGGGACTTTGGCTACACCTTC.

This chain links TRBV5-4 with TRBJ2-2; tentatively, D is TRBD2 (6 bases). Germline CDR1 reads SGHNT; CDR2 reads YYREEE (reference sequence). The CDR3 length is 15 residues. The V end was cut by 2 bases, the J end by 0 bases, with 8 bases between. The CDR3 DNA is TGTGCCAGCAGCTTACGGACTACGAACACCGGGGAGCTGTTTTTT. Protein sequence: CASSLRTTNTGELFF. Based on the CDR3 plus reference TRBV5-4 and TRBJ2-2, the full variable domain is ETGVTQSPTHLIKTRGQQVTLRCSSQSGHNTVSWYQQALGQGPQFIFQYYREEENGRGNFPPRFSGLQFPNYSSELNVNALELDDSALYLCASSLRTTNTGELFFGEGSRLTVL.

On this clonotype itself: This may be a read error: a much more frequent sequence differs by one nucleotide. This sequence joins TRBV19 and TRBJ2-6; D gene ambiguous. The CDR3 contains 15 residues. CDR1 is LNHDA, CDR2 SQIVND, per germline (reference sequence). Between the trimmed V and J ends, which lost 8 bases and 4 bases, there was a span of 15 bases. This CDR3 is CASGNTRPGANVLTF. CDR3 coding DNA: TGTGCCAGTGGTAATACACGGCCGGGGGCCAACGTCCTGACTTTC.

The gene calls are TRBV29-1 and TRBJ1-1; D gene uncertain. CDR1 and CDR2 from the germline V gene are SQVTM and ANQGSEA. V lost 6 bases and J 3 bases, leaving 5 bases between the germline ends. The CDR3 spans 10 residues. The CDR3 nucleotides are TGCAGCGTCTGGCACACTGAAGCTTTCTTT. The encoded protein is CSVWHTEAFF. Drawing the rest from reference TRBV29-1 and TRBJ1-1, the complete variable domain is SAVISQKPSRDICQRGTSLTIQCQVDSQVTMMFWYRQQPGQSLTLIATANQGSEATYESGFVIDKFPISRPNLTFSTLTVSNMSPEDSSIYLCSVWHTEAFFGQGTRLTVV.

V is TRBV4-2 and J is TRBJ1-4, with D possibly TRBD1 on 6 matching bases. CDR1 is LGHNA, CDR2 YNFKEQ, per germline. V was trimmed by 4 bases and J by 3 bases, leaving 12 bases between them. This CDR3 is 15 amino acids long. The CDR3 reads CASSRGQRANEKLFF. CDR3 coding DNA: TGTGCCAGCAGCCGAGGACAGAGGGCTAATGAAAAACTGTTTTTT.

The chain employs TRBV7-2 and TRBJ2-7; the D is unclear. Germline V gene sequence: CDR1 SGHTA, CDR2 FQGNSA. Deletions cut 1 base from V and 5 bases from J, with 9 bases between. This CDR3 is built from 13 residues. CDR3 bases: TGTGCCAGCAGCTTAGTTCGTCAGGACGAGCAGTACTTC. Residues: CASSLVRQDEQYF. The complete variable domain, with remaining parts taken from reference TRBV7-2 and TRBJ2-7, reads GAGVSQSPSNKVTEKGKDVELRCDPISGHTALYWYRQSLGQGLEFLIYFQGNSAPDKSGLPSDRFSAERTGGSVSTLTIQRTQQEDSAVYLCASSLVRQDEQYFGPGTRLTVT.

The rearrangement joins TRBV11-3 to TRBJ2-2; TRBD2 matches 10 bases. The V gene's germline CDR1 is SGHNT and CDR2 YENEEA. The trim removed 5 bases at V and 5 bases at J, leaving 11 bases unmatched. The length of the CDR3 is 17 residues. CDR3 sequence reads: CASSPAPSGSSTGELFF. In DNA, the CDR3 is TGTGCCAGCAGCCCAGCACCTAGCGGGAGTTCGACCGGGGAGCTGTTTTTT.